These 27 T cell receptor beta chains share one sample of origin, sequenced in a study of CD8+CD57+ T cells in acquired aplastic anemia. Genomic DNA, the template, was used for profiling of the TCR beta VDJ and CDR3. Using its own MiXCR run on the reads, TCRdb lists one record per CDR3 protein. The sample consists of about 130,000 distinct CDR3 sequences, 40% to 45% of them appearing once. Sequencing was performed on sorted CD4+, CD8+, or CD8+CD57+ T cells (not recorded which) from PBMCs. The source of these receptors is a human donor in good health, serving as a control.

Many counts were recorded for this clonotype. The chain employs TRBV9 and TRBJ1-6; D perhaps matches TRBD1 (6 bases). Trimming pared 2 bases from V and 4 bases from J, leaving 13 bases between. The CDR3 spans 16 residues. The germline V gene has CDR1 SGDLS and CDR2 YYNGEE. CDR3 residues: CASSVTGGGYNSPLHF. For the CDR3, the DNA is TGTGCCAGCAGCGTTACGGGGGGCGGATATAATTCACCCCTCCACTTT.

Only a few counts were recorded for this clonotype. The gene calls are TRBV6-1 and TRBJ2-1; D may be TRBD1 or TRBD2 (6 bases each). V was trimmed by 2 bases and J by 8 bases, leaving 19 bases between them. The CDR3 is 16 amino acids. In germline, CDR1 is MNHNS, CDR2 SASEGT. CDR3 loop: CASSERLGGGPDEQFF. DNA of the CDR3: TGTGCCAGCAGTGAACGGCTCGGAGGGGGGCCGGATGAGCAGTTCTTC.

This clonotype was recorded at least ten times. The chain combines TRBV19 with TRBJ1-1; D is ambiguous. This CDR3 is built from 15 residues. Trimming removed 1 base at V and 1 base at J, with 10 bases between. Germline V gives CDR1 LNHDA, CDR2 SQIVND (reference sequence). This CDR3 is CASSIVGRQNTEAFF. CDR3 coding DNA: TGTGCCAGTAGTATAGTAGGGCGGCAGAACACTGAAGCTTTCTTT. The full variable domain, rest sourced from reference TRBV19 and TRBJ1-1, is DGGITQSPKYLFRKEGQNVTLSCEQNLNHDAMYWYRQDPGQGLRLIYYSQIVNDFQKGDIAEGYSVSREKKESFPLTVTSAQKNPTAFYLCASSIVGRQNTEAFFGQGTRLTVV.

Many counts were recorded for this clonotype. The rearrangement uses TRBV7-2 and TRBJ2-3; D is unresolved. There are 13 residues in the CDR3. The germline V gene encodes CDR1 SGHTA and CDR2 FQGNSA. Trimming removed 3 bases from V and 4 bases from J, with 8 bases in between. The CDR3 sequence is CASSLGRADTQYF. The DNA of the CDR3 is TGTGCCAGCAGCTTGGGTCGCGCAGATACGCAGTATTTT.

The table lists this clonotype with many counts. V gene TRBV6-1 combines with J gene TRBJ1-6; TRBD1 matches at 7 bases. V shed 4 bases, J shed 10 bases, and the junction held 4 bases outside the gene matches. This CDR3 is 13 amino acids long. Germline V gene data show CDR1 as MNHNS and CDR2 as SASEGT. This chain's CDR3 is CASSGDRRSPLHF. The DNA for the CDR3 is TGTGCCAGCAGTGGGGACAGAAGATCACCCCTCCACTTT.

This clonotype has a count of ten or more. CDR3 DNA sequence: TGTGCCAGCAGTGCGGGACTAGCGGGATTAGACGAGCAGTACTTC. Translation: CASSAGLAGLDEQYF. The genes are TRBV6-1 and TRBJ2-7; 13 bases are a match to TRBD2. Germline CDR1 is MNHNS and CDR2 is SASEGT. The J segment lost 5 bases and the V segment lost 4 bases, leaving 5 bases of the junction unmatched. The CDR3 sequence is 15 residues long.

Only one count was recorded for this clonotype. The chain joins TRBV19 to TRBJ2-2; D gene uncertain. CDR3 length: 12 amino acids. From germline, CDR1 is LNHDA and CDR2 SQIVND (reference sequence). V was cut by 1 base and J by 9 bases, with 6 bases left in between. The CDR3, as DNA: TGTGCCAGTAGTATAGGGGTGTGGGAGCTGTTTTTT. This encodes CASSIGVWELFF.

This clonotype was counted ten times or more. The chain combines TRBV24-1 with TRBJ2-3; the D is unclear. The CDR3 spans 13 residues. Germline lookup yields CDR1 KGHDR and CDR2 SFDVKD. Trimming pared 3 bases from V and 1 base from J, leaving 4 bases between. CDR3 sequence reads: CATSDGGTDTQYF. The CDR3 DNA reads TGTGCCACCAGTGATGGGGGCACAGATACGCAGTATTTT.

The chain joins TRBV12-3 or TRBV12-4 to TRBJ1-6; unclear D gene. V lost 1 base and J 2 bases, leaving 6 bases between the germline ends. The CDR3 has 15 residues. DNA for the CDR3: TGTGCCAGCAGTTTAGGAGGAACCTATAATTCACCCCTCCACTTT. Amino acids: CASSLGGTYNSPLHF.

In this sample, this clonotype turned up once. This chain uses TRBV24-1 with TRBJ2-5; D is uncertain. The V end was cut by 2 bases, the J end by 4 bases, with 13 bases between. Germline-derived CDR1 and CDR2 are KGHDR and SFDVKD. The CDR3 loop spans 15 amino acids. This chain's CDR3 is CATSDSYDKGETQYF. In DNA, the CDR3 is TGTGCCACCAGTGATTCTTACGATAAAGGAGAGACCCAGTACTTC.

In its sample, this clonotype was seen a few times. The J gene is TRBJ2-7, the V gene TRBV29-1; D gene uncertain. Germline loops: CDR1 SQVTM, CDR2 ANQGSEA. This CDR3 has 12 residues. The germline V and J ends were trimmed by 5 bases and 6 bases, with 14 bases remaining between them. CDR3 loop: CSVHEHDTEQYF. The CDR3 DNA is TGCAGCGTTCATGAACACGATACCGAGCAGTACTTC.

About this clonotype: One base away lies a much larger clone, so this may be a sequencing read error. This chain connects TRBV11-2 to TRBJ2-1, with 9 nucleotides matching TRBD2. In germline, CDR1 is SGHAT, CDR2 FQNNGV. The CDR3 totals 17 residues. Losses at the gene ends were 8 bases for V and 4 bases for J; bases not matched to a gene: 15. In nucleotides, the CDR3 is TGTGCCAGCGGCCCTTCTCCGGGACTAGCCGATTACAATGAGCAGTTCTTC. Its translation: CASGPSPGLADYNEQFF.

This clonotype was seen at least ten times. The chain links TRBV5-5 to TRBJ2-5, with 12 bases matching TRBD2. Germline V gene data show CDR1 as SGHKS and CDR2 as YYEKEE (reference sequence). The CDR3 is 16 residues long. With 2 bases clipped from V and 4 bases from J, the junction kept 6 bases outside the gene matches. The CDR3 nucleotides read TGTGCCAGCAGCTTATACGAGACTAGCGGGAGAGAGACCCAGTACTTC. The encoded protein is CASSLYETSGRETQYF.

The rearrangement links TRBV29-1 to TRBJ1-2, with D possibly matching TRBD1 (5 bases). Per the germline V gene, CDR1 is SQVTM and CDR2 is ANQGSEA. The CDR3 runs to 12 residues. Trimming removed 5 bases at V and 7 bases at J, with 14 bases between. Here the CDR3 reads CSVRLMGVGYTF. The CDR3 nucleotides are TGCAGCGTTCGATTGATGGGGGTTGGCTACACCTTC.

The genes are TRBV15 and TRBJ2-7; possibly TRBD2 for D (6 bases). The CDR3 is made up of 12 amino acids. V was shortened by 1 base and J by 7 bases, with 8 bases between the two germline ends. Germline V CDR1 and CDR2: LNHNV, YYDKDF (reference sequence). The CDR3: CATSRGAGEQYF. In DNA form, the CDR3 reads TGTGCCACCAGCAGAGGGGCGGGGGAGCAGTACTTC.

The V and J genes are TRBV25-1 and TRBJ2-1; 7 positions match TRBD1. Per the germline V gene, CDR1 is MGHDK and CDR2 is SYGVNS. CDR3 length: 19 residues. Germline trimming cut 4 bases from V and 0 bases from J; bases unmatched to any gene: 15. The CDR3 coding sequence is TGTGCCAGCAGTGCTAGAGTTACAAGGGGGCTCAGCTCCTACAATGAGCAGTTCTTC. Protein: CASSARVTRGLSSYNEQFF.

This rearrangement joins TRBV10-3 to TRBJ1-1, with 7 bases fitting TRBD1. Trimming removed 10 bases from V and 6 bases from J; junction bases left unmatched: 20. The CDR3 is 16 residues long. Per the germline V gene, CDR1 is ENHRY and CDR2 is SYGVKD. CDR3 protein: CATWRRGGQRQAEAFF. In DNA form, the CDR3 reads TGTGCCACCTGGCGGAGGGGGGGACAGAGGCAAGCTGAAGCTTTCTTT.

This clonotype has ten or more counts. The chain links TRBV19 to TRBJ2-5; 7 bases map to TRBD1. The J segment lost 3 bases and the V segment lost 6 bases, leaving 4 bases of the junction unmatched. The CDR3 is 13 amino acids. Germline V CDR1 and CDR2: LNHDA, SQIVND (reference sequence). The CDR3 spells CASSITGEETQYF. In DNA form, the CDR3 reads TGTGCCAGTAGCATAACAGGGGAAGAGACCCAGTACTTC.

The rearrangement links TRBV12-3 or TRBV12-4 to TRBJ1-6; 10 bases align to TRBD1. The J segment lost 10 bases and the V segment lost 1 base, leaving 4 bases of the junction unmatched. The CDR3 totals 15 residues. The CDR3 region is CASSLGTGGGSPLHF. CDR3 bases: TGTGCCAGCAGTTTAGGGACAGGGGGAGGGTCACCCCTCCACTTT.

This clonotype was recorded at least ten times. This chain links TRBV4-1 with TRBJ1-1; 7 bases are shared with TRBD1. The CDR3 is made up of 14 amino acids. V lost 5 bases and J lost 6; bases outside the gene matches: 9. Germline V lookup: CDR1 MGHRA, CDR2 YSYEKL. CDR3 DNA: TGCGCCAGCAGCTCCGACAGGGTGGCGGCTGAAGCTTTCTTT. It encodes CASSSDRVAAEAFF.

This chain links TRBV10-3 with TRBJ1-2; tentatively, D is TRBD1 (5 bases). This CDR3 contains 14 residues. With 4 bases removed from V and 3 bases from J, the gap between germline ends came to 12 bases. Germline loops: CDR1 ENHRY, CDR2 SYGVKD. For the CDR3, the DNA is TGTGCCATCAGTGCGGGACCGCTCGACTATGGCTACACCTTC. Its translation: CAISAGPLDYGYTF.

This clonotype was counted only a few times. J is TRBJ1-2 and V is TRBV24-1; 7 bases map to TRBD1. The CDR3 sequence is 15 residues long. V shed 0 bases and J 4 bases; nucleotides not matched to a gene: 4. Germline V gives CDR1 KGHDR, CDR2 SFDVKD. DNA of the CDR3: TGTGCCACCAGTGATTTGGACAGGGTCGGCTATGGCTACACCTTC. Amino acids: CATSDLDRVGYGYTF.

The chain is built from TRBV10-3 and TRBJ1-2; tentative D call: TRBD1 (5 bases). This CDR3 region has 13 residues. V lost 2 bases, J lost 5 bases, and 9 bases lay in between. The germline V gene encodes CDR1 ENHRY and CDR2 SYGVKD. CDR3 amino acids: CAISEQGAYGYTF. As DNA, the CDR3 is TGTGCCATCAGTGAGCAGGGCGCATATGGCTACACCTTC.

This clonotype has at least ten counts. J is TRBJ2-5 and V is TRBV20-1; TRBD2 aligns across 8 bases. Germline CDR1 DFQATT, CDR2 SNEGSKA (reference sequence). This CDR3 has 15 residues. Unmatched junction bases numbered 11, after V lost 3 bases and J lost 5 bases. The DNA of the CDR3 is TGCAGTGCTAGGAAGGCGGGGGGCGAGTGGGAGACCCAGTACTTC. This encodes CSARKAGGEWETQYF.

This chain connects TRBV24-1 to TRBJ1-2; TRBD1 might be the D (5 bases). The germline V gene has CDR1 KGHDR and CDR2 SFDVKD. V was trimmed by 4 bases and J by 12 bases, leaving 17 bases between them. CDR3 size: 13 residues. CDR3 coding DNA: TGTGCCACCAGTGACCCACGGGACTCTGGAAACACCTTC. It is translated as CATSDPRDSGNTF.

This clonotype was observed at least ten times. This chain connects TRBV6-1 to TRBJ1-1; 8 bases are shared with TRBD1. This CDR3 has 13 amino acids. Trimming removed 5 bases from V and 7 bases from J; junction bases left unmatched: 6. Per the germline V gene, CDR1 is MNHNS and CDR2 is SASEGT. The CDR3 protein is CASSRQGINEAFF. The CDR3 coding sequence is TGTGCCAGCAGTCGACAGGGGATTAATGAAGCTTTCTTT.

The rearrangement links TRBV7-2 to TRBJ2-7, with D maybe TRBD2 (6 bases). V was clipped by 5 bases and J by 3 bases, with 11 bases between them. Germline CDR1 reads SGHTA; CDR2 reads FQGNSA. The CDR3 totals 13 residues. The chain's CDR3 is CASSPPGLYEQYF. CDR3 in DNA: TGTGCCAGCAGCCCCCCGGGACTCTACGAGCAGTACTTC. Full variable domain (outside the CDR3, taken from reference TRBV7-2 and TRBJ2-7): GAGVSQSPSNKVTEKGKDVELRCDPISGHTALYWYRQSLGQGLEFLIYFQGNSAPDKSGLPSDRFSAERTGGSVSTLTIQRTQQEDSAVYLCASSPPGLYEQYFGPGTRLTVT.